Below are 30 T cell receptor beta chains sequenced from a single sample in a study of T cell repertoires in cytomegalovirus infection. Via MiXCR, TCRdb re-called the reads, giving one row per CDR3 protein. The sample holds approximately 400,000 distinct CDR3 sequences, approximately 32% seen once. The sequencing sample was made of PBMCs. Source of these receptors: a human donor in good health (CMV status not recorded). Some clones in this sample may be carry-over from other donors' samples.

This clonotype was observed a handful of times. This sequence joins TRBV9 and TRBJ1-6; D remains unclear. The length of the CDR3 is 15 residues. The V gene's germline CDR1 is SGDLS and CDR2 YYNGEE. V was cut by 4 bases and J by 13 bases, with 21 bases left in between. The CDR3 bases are TGTGCCAGCAGCACTATGACCGACCCTACCGTTCCCCTCCACTTT. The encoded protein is CASSTMTDPTVPLHF. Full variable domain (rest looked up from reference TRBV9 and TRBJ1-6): DSGVTQTPKHLITATGQRVTLRCSPRSGDLSVYWYQQSLDQGLQFLIQYYNGEERAKGNILERFSAQQFPDLHSELNLSSLELGDSALYFCASSTMTDPTVPLHFGNGTRLTVT.

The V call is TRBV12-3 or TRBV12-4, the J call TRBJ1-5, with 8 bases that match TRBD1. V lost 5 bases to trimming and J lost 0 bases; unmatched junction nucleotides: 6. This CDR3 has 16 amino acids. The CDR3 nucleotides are TGTGCCAGCAGTCCGACAGGGGTCGATAGCAATCAGCCCCAGCATTTT. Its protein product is CASSPTGVDSNQPQHF.

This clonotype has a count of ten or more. The CDR3 DNA reads as TGTGCCAGCAGCAGCGGACAGGGACGTAACACAGATACGCAGTATTTT. Protein: CASSSGQGRNTDTQYF. The chain joins TRBV7-9 to TRBJ2-3, with 8 bases identical to TRBD1. Trimming cost V 5 bases and J 2 bases; bases outside gene matches: 9. The CDR3 runs to 16 residues. Germline V gene lookup returns CDR1 SEHNR and CDR2 FQNEAQ (reference sequence).

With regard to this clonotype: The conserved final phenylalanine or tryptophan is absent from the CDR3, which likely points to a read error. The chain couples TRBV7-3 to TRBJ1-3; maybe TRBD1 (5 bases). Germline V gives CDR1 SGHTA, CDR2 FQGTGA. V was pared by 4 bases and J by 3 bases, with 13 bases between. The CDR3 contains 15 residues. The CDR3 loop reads CASSSGPPGGNTIYL. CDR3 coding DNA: TGTGCCAGCAGCTCGGGGCCTCCAGGTGGAAACACCATATATTTG.

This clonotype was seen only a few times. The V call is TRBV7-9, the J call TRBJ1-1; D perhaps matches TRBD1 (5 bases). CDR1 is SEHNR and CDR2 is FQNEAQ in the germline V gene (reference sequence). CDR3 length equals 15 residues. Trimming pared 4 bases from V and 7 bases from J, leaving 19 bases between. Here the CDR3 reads CASSSLVGRNVEAFF. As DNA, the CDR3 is TGTGCCAGCAGCTCCCTAGTGGGGCGAAATGTTGAAGCTTTCTTT. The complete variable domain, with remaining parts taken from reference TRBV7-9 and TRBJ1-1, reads DTGVSQNPRHKITKRGQNVTFRCDPISEHNRLYWYRQTLGQGPEFLTYFQNEAQLEKSRLLSDRFSAERPKGSFSTLEIQRTEQGDSAMYLCASSSLVGRNVEAFFGQGTRLTVV.

CDR3 in DNA: TGTGCCAGCAGTGGGTCTGGGGTTGCCGTGCGGGAGCAGTTCTTC. Translation: CASSGSGVAVREQFF. The V gene is TRBV2, the J gene TRBJ2-1, with D unresolved. The germline V gene has CDR1 SNHLY and CDR2 FYNNEI. V lost 4 bases and J 10 bases, leaving 20 bases between the germline ends. CDR3 length equals 15 residues.

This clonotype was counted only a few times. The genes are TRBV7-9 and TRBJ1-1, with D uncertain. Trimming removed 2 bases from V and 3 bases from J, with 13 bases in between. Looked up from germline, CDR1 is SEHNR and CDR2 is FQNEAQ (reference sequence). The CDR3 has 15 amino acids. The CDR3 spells CASSLMAGRDTEAFF. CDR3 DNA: TGTGCCAGCAGCTTAATGGCGGGGAGGGACACTGAAGCTTTCTTT. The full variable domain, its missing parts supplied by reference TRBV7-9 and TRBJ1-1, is DTGVSQNPRHKITKRGQNVTFRCDPISEHNRLYWYRQTLGQGPEFLTYFQNEAQLEKSRLLSDRFSAERPKGSFSTLEIQRTEQGDSAMYLCASSLMAGRDTEAFFGQGTRLTVV.

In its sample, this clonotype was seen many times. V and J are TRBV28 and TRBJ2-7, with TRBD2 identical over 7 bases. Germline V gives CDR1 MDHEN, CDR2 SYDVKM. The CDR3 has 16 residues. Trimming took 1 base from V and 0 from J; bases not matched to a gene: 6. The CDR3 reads CASSLSVAGSSYEQYF. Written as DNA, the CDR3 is TGTGCCAGCAGTTTATCGGTAGCGGGCAGCTCCTACGAGCAGTACTTC.

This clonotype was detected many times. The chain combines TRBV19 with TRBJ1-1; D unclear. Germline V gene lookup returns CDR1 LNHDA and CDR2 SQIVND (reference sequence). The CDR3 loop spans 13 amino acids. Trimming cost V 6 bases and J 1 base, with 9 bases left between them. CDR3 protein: CASSPTRNTEAFF. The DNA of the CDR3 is TGTGCCAGTAGCCCTACGAGGAACACTGAAGCTTTCTTT.

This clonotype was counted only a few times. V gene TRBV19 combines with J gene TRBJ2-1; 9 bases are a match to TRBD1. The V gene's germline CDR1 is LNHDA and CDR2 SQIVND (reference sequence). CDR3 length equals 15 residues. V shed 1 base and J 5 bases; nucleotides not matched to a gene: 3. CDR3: CASSIVWTGDNEQFF. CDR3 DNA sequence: TGTGCCAGTAGTATAGTCTGGACAGGGGACAATGAGCAGTTCTTC.

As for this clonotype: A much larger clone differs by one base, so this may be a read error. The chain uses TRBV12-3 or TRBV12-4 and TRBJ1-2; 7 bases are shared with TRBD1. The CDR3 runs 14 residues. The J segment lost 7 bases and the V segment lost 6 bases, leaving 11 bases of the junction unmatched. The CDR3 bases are TGTGCCAGCAGCCTTACAGGGGCGGCGGGTGGCTACACCTTC. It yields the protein CASSLTGAAGGYTF.

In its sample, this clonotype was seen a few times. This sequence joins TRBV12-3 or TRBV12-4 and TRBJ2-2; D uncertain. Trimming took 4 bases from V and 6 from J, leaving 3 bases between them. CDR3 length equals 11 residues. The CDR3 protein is CASSYAGELFF. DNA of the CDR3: TGTGCCAGCAGTTATGCCGGGGAGCTGTTTTTT.

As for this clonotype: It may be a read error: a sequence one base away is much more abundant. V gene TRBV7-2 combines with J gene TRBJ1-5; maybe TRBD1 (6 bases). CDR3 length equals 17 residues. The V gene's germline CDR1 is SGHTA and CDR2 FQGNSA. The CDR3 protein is CARSLGHTGFNNQPQHF. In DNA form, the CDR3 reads TGTGCCAGGAGCTTAGGCCACACAGGGTTCAACAATCAGCCCCAGCATTTT.

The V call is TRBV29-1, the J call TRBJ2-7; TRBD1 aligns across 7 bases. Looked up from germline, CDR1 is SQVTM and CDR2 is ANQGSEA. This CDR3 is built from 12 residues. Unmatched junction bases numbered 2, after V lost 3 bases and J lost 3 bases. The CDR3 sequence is CSVEDRFYEQYF. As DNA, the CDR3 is TGCAGCGTTGAGGACAGGTTCTACGAGCAGTACTTC.

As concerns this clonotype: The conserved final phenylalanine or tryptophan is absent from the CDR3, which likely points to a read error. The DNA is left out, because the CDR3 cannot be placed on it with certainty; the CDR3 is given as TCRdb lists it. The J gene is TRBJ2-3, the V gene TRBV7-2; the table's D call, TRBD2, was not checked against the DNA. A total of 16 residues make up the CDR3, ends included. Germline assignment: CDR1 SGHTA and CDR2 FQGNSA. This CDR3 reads CASSLGGTSFPETQSC.

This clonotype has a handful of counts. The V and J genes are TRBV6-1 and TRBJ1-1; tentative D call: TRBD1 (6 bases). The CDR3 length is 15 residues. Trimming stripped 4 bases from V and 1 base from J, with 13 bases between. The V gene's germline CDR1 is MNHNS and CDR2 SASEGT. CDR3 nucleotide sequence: TGTGCCAGCAGTGTTAACAGGGCTGCGAACACTGAAGCTTTCTTT. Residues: CASSVNRAANTEAFF.

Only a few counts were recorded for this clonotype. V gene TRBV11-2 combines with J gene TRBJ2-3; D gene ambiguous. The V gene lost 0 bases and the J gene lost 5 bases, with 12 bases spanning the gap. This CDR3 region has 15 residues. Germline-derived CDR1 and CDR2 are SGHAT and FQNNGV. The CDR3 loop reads CASSLDPGIGDTQYF. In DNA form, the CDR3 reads TGTGCCAGCAGCTTAGATCCGGGTATAGGAGATACGCAGTATTTT.

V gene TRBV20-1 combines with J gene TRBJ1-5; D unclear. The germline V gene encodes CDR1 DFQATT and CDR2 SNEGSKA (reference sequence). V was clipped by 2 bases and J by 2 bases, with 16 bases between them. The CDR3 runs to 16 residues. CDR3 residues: CSARLPTRVGNQPQHF. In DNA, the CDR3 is TGCAGTGCTAGATTGCCAACCCGGGTGGGCAATCAGCCCCAGCATTTT.

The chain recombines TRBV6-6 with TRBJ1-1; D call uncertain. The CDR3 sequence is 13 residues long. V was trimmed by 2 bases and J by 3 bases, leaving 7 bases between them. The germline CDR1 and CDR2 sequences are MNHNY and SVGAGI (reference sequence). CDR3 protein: CASSYGQHTEAFF. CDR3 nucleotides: TGTGCCAGCAGTTACGGGCAGCACACTGAAGCTTTCTTT.

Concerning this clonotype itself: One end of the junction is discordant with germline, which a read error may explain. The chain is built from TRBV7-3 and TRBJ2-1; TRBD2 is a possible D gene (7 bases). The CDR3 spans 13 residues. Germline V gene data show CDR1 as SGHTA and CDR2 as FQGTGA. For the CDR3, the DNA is TGTGCCAGCAGCCGGGGGGCCTACAATGAGCAGTGCTTC. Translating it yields CASSRGAYNEQCF.

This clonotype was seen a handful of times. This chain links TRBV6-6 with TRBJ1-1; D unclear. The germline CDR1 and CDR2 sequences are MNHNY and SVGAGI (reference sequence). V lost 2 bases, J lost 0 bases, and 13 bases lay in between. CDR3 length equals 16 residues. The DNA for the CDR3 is TGTGCCAGCAGTTACCAGGTCATATTAATGAACACTGAAGCTTTCTTT. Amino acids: CASSYQVILMNTEAFF.

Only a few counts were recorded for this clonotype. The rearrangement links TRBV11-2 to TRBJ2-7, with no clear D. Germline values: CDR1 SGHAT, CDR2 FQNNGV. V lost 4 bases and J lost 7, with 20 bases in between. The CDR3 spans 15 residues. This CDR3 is CASSSHTLSNGEQYF. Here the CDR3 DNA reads TGTGCCAGCAGCTCCCATACCCTCTCCAACGGGGAGCAGTACTTC.

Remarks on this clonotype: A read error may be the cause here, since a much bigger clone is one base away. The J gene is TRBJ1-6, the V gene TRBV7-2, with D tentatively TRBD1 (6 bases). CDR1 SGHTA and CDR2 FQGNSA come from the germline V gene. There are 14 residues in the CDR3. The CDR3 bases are TGTGCCAGCAGCTTAGCGGGACATAATTCACCCCTCAACTTT. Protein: CASSLAGHNSPLNF.

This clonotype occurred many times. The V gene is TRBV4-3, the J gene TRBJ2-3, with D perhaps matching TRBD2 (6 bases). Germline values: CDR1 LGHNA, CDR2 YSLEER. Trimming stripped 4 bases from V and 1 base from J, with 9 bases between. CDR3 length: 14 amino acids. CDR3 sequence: CASSLGTRTDTQYF. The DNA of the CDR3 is TGCGCCAGCAGCCTTGGGACTCGCACAGATACGCAGTATTTT.

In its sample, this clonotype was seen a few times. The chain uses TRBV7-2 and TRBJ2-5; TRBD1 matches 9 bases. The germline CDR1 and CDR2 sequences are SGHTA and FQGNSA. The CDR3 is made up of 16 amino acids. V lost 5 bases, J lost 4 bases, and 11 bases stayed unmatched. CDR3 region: CASSPLQGARGETQYF. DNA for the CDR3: TGTGCCAGCAGCCCACTACAGGGGGCAAGGGGAGAGACCCAGTACTTC. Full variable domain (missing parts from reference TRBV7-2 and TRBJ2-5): GAGVSQSPSNKVTEKGKDVELRCDPISGHTALYWYRQSLGQGLEFLIYFQGNSAPDKSGLPSDRFSAERTGGSVSTLTIQRTQQEDSAVYLCASSPLQGARGETQYFGPGTRLLVL.

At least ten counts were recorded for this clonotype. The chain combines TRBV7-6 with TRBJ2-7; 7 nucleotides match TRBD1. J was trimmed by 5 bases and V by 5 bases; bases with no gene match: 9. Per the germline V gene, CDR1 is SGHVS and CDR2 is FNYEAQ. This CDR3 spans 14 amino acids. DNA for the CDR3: TGTGCCAGCAGCGCCACAGGGGACGCGAACGAGCAGTACTTC. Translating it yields CASSATGDANEQYF. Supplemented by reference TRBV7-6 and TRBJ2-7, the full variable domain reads GAGVSQSPRYKVTKRGQDVALRCDPISGHVSLYWYRQALGQGPEFLTYFNYEAQQDKSGLPNDRFSAERPEGSISTLTIQRTEQRDSAMYRCASSATGDANEQYFGPGTRLTVT.

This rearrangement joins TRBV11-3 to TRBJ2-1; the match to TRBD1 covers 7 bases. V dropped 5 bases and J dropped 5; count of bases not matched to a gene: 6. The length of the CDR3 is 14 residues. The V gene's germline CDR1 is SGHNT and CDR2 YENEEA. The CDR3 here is CASSERTGNNEQFF. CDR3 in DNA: TGTGCCAGCAGCGAGAGGACAGGCAACAATGAGCAGTTCTTC.

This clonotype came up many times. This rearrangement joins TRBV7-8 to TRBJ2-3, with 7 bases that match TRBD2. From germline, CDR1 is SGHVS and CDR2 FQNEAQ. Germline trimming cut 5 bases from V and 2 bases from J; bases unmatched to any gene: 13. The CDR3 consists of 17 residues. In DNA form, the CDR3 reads TGTGCCAGCAGCCCTTTTGGGGGGGATCTCTACACAGATACGCAGTATTTT. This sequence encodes CASSPFGGDLYTDTQYF.

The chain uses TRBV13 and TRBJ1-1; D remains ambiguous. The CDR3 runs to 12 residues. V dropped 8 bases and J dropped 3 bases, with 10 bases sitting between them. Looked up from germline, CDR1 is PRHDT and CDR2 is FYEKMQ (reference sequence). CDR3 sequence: CASESSDTEAFF. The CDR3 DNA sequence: TGTGCCAGCGAAAGTAGTGACACTGAAGCTTTCTTT.

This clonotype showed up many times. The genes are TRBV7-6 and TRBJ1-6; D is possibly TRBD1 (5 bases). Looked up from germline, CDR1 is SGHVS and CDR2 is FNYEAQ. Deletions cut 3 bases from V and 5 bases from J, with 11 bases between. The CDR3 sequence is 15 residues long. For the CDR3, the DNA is TGTGCCAGCAGCTTTTCCGGGGCTGATAATTCACCCCTCCACTTT. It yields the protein CASSFSGADNSPLHF.